This T cell receptor beta chain was sequenced in a study of blood T cell repertoires in COVID-19. Study overall: The United States, Italy and Spain were the sources of the acute and convalescent COVID-19 samples. From T cells, B-cell-depleted T cells, or PBMCs came the material, which was cDNA or gDNA.

V was cut by 2 bases and J by 8 bases, with 7 bases left in between. This CDR3 has 13 amino acids. In the original workflow: Estimation of nucleated cell counts relied on the amplification of reference gene primers. Profiled with immunoSEQ multiplex PCR; TCRdb holds only in-frame clones, not every one. The DNA gave D and trimming, while V, J and clone size come from that table. Of about 97,000 clones listed, 80% to 95% are singletons. The V and J genes are TRBV12-3 or TRBV12-4 and TRBJ1-6, with D possibly TRBD1 on 6 matching bases. This TCR was recovered from a woman aged 50 to 60 with COVID-19, enrolled during active disease. Sequencing was carried out using peripheral blood. This CDR3 reads CASSLHRDSPLHF. The CDR3 nucleotides are TGTGCCAGCAGTTTACACAGGGATTCACCCCTCCACTTT.